This TCR beta chain emerged from a study of T-cell reconstitution after alpha-beta-depleted transplantation in children. The study's findings and limits: A year post-transplant, T-cell counts and diversity derived mostly from newly produced T cells. There were some patients whose high TCRbeta diversity at day 60 came from surviving recipient T cells and thymic progenitors.

Library preparation (for TCRbeta) was performed with unique molecular identifiers. MiXCR, applied by TCRdb to the PCR reads, yields one record per CDR3 protein. The sample has over 200,000 distinct CDR3 sequences; 11% are singletons. At least ten counts were recorded for this clonotype. Its antigen is not known. The CDR3 is 12 amino acids. V was shortened by 3 bases and J by 3 bases, with 6 bases between the two germline ends. The material sequenced was PBMCs, taken before TCRalphabeta/CD19-depleted stem cell transplant. The genes are TRBV12-3 or TRBV12-4 and TRBJ2-7, with D possibly TRBD1 on 6 matching bases. The source is a child less than two years old with acute myeloid leukemia, due to receive a stem cell transplant. This chain's CDR3 is CASSFRGYEQYF. CDR3 nucleotides: TGTGCCAGCAGTTTCAGGGGCTACGAGCAGTACTTC.